This TCR beta chain was identified during a study of identical twins. Study outcomes and limitations: Interpretation of the results relied on cross-sectional statistical analysis and not on following the same donors. Twins showed weaker excess sharing in their beta out-of-frame sequences. Models underestimated TCR alpha sharing (out-of-frame) in monozygotic twins.

One entry per CDR3 protein results from TCRdb running MiXCR on the 5' RACE reads. The sample consists of roughly 1.6 million distinct CDR3 sequences, under 35% of them appearing once. The J segment lost 7 bases and the V segment lost 0 bases, leaving 8 bases of the junction unmatched. CDR1 and CDR2 (germline): MDHEN, SYDVKM. The CDR3 has 15 residues. This clonotype has only one observation. The antigen is unknown. The rearrangement uses TRBV28 and TRBJ2-7; 8 bases line up with TRBD2. The sequence was obtained from a newborn girl in good health. The sample taken for sequencing was cord blood. The chain's CDR3 is CASSLWREAGNEQYF. In nucleotides, the CDR3 is TGTGCCAGCAGTTTATGGCGGGAGGCGGGCAATGAGCAGTACTTC.